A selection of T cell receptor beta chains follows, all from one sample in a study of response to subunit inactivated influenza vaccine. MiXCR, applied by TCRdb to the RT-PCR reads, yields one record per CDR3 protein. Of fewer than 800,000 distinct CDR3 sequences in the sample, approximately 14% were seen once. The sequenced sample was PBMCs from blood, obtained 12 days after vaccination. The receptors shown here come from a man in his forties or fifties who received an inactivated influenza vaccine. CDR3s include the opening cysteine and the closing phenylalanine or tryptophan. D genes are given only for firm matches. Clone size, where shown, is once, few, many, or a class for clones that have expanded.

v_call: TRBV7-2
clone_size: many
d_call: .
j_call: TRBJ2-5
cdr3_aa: CASSLGGQRGETQYF
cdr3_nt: TGTGCCAGCAGCTTAGGGGGGCAAAGGGGAGAGACCCAGTACTTC

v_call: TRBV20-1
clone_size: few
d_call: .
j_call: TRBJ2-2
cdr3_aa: CSATPLGYTGELFF
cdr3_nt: TGCAGTGCTACTCCGCTGGGATACACCGGGGAGCTGTTTTTT

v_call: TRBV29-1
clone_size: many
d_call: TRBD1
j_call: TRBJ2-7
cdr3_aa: CSVEDRDRKYYEQYF
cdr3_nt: TGCAGCGTTGAAGATCGGGACAGGAAATACTACGAGCAGTACTTC

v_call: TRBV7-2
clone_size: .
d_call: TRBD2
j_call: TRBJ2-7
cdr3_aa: CASSWGLAGGGYEQYF
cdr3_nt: TGTGCCAGCAGCTGGGGACTAGCGGGGGGTGGGTACGAGCAGTACTTC

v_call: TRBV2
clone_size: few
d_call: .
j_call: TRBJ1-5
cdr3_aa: CASSESVSNQPQHF
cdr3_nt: TGTGCCAGCAGTGAATCGGTTAGCAATCAGCCCCAGCATTTT

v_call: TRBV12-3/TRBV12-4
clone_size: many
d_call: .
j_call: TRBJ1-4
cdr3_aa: CASSLEGLTGKLFF
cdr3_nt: TGTGCCAGCAGTTTAGAGGGACTTACGGGAAAACTGTTTTTT

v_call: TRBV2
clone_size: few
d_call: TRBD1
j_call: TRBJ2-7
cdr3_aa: CASSEGAGGQRF
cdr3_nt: TGTGCCAGCAGTGAAGGGGCTGGGGGACAGCGTTTC

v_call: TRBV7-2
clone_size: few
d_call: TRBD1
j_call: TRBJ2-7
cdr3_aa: CASSTTRDRGGEQYF
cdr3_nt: TGTGCCAGCAGTACCACCCGGGACAGGGGAGGAGAGCAGTACTTC

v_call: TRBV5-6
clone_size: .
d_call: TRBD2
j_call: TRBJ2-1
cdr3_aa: CASSKSSETSGRPYNEQFF
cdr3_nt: TGTGCCAGCAGCAAGTCCTCCGAGACTAGCGGGAGGCCCTACAATGAGCAGTTCTTC

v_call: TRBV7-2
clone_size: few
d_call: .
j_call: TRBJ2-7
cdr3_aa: CASSSIQGRHEQYF
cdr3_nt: TGTGCCAGCAGCTCTATTCAGGGTAGGCACGAGCAGTACTTC

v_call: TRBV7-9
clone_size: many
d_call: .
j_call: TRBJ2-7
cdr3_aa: CASSSLRYEQYF
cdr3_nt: TGTGCCAGCAGCTCCCTCCGCTACGAGCAGTACTTC

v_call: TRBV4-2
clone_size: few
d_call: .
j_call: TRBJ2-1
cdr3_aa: CASSRTDSGYNEQFF
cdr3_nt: TGTGCCAGCAGCCGAACCGACTCAGGGTACAATGAGCAGTTCTTC

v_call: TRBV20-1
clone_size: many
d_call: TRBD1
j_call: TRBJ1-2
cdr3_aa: CSANGQGLPNYGYTF
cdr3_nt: TGCAGTGCCAATGGACAGGGCTTGCCTAACTATGGCTACACCTTC

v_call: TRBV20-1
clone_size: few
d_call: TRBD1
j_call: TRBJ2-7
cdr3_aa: CSARDPTGAPYEQYF
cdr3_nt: TGCAGTGCTAGAGATCCAACAGGGGCTCCCTACGAGCAGTACTTC

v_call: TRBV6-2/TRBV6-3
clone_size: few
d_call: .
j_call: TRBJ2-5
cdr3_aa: CASSYLHLTQYF
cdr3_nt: TGTGCCAGCAGTTATCTCCACCTAACCCAGTACTTC